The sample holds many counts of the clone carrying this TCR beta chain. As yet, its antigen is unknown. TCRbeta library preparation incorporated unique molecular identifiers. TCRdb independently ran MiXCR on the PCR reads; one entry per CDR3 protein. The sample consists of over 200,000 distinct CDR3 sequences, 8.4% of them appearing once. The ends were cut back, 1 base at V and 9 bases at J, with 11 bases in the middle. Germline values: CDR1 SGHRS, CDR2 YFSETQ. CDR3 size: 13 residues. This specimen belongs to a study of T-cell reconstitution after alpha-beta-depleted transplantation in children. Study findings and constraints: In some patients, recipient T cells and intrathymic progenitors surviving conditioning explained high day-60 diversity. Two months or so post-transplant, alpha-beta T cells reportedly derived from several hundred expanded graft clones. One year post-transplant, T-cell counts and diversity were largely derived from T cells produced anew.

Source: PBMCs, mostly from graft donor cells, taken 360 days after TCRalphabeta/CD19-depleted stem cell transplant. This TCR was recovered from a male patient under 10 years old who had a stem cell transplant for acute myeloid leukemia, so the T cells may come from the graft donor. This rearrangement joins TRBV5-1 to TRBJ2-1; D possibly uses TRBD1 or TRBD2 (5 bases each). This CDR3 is CASSLIRETEQFF. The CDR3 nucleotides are TGCGCCAGCAGCTTGATCAGGGAGACTGAGCAGTTCTTC.